Shown below are 3 T cell receptor beta chains from a single sample sequenced in a study of blood T cell repertoires in COVID-19 (dated by TCRdb to the early 2020s). Receptors were amplified or captured by the immunoSEQ multiplex PCR assay. Held by TCRdb, this immuneACCESS table contains in-frame sequences only and omits some clones. Under half of the omission traces to an unresolved V gene where checked; the cause of the rest is unknown. This sample is represented by around 310,000 clones; about 89% of them were singletons. Approximately 12% of the sample is in the top ten clones. Sequenced: peripheral blood. The receptors here all came from a woman between 55 and 75 years old with acute or convalescent COVID-19.

The chain couples TRBV7-6 to TRBJ2-3, with TRBD2 matching over 7 bases. Germline V gene lookup returns CDR1 SGHVS and CDR2 FNYEAQ. V was clipped by 7 bases and J by 3 bases; unmatched bases: 13. The CDR3 is 16 residues long. The CDR3 loop reads CASTLGSGAVTDTQYF. CDR3 coding DNA: TGTGCCAGCACCCTAGGGAGCGGGGCGGTTACAGATACGCAGTATTTT. Looking up the rest from reference TRBV7-6 and TRBJ2-3 gives the full variable domain: GAGVSQSPRYKVTKRGQDVALRCDPISGHVSLYWYRQALGQGPEFLTYFNYEAQQDKSGLPNDRFSAERPEGSISTLTIQRTEQRDSAMYRCASTLGSGAVTDTQYFGPGTRLTVL.

This chain connects TRBV28 to TRBJ1-4; TRBD1 might be the D (6 bases). The V and J ends lost 1 base and 8 bases respectively, with 11 bases between them. This CDR3 is built from 14 residues. From germline, CDR1 is MDHEN and CDR2 SYDVKM. The CDR3 region has the DNA TGTGCCAGCAGTTTATCAGGGGCTGAGGAAAAACTGTTTTTT. It is translated as CASSLSGAEEKLFF. The whole variable domain, filled in from reference TRBV28 and TRBJ1-4, reads DVKVTQSSRYLVKRTGEKVFLECVQDMDHENMFWYRQDPGLGLRLIYFSYDVKMKEKGDIPEGYSVSREKKERFSLILESASTNQTSMYLCASSLSGAEEKLFFGSGTQLSVL.

The rearrangement uses TRBV7-9 and TRBJ1-2, with 7 bases fitting TRBD1. CDR1 is SEHNR and CDR2 is FQNEAQ in the germline V gene (reference sequence). V was pared by 5 bases and J by 6 bases, with 15 bases of the junction left unmatched. This CDR3 has 16 residues. The CDR3 spells CASSRPRGGGGDGYTF. DNA for the CDR3: TGTGCCAGCAGCCGACCTAGAGGGGGCGGCGGGGATGGCTACACCTTC.